The rows below give T cell receptor beta chains drawn from one sample of a study of blood T cells in healthy people across ages. One entry per CDR3 protein results from TCRdb running MiXCR on the 5' RACE reads. This table has about 1 million distinct CDR3 sequences, around 25% appearing once. The same specimen was also included in a second study, on T cells of mothers and their children.

Sample: blood. Every receptor here comes from a girl aged 2 to 10 in good health. Both conserved end residues are part of each CDR3. Where a row states a size, it is once, few, many or the class of an expanded clone; other rows omit it.

NA,TRBV7-9,TRBJ2-7,CASSFTGSAYEQYF
NA,TRBV2,TRBJ2-5,CASRYGQGEETQYF
few,TRBV28,TRBJ1-1,CASSYYYSTGRDVAFF
NA,TRBV7-2,TRBJ2-3,CASSLDGYTDTQYF
NA,TRBV10-3,TRBJ2-7,CAISRDIPSREQYF
few,TRBV7-9,TRBJ2-3,CASTFPRADSTDTQYF
NA,TRBV5-1,TRBJ2-2,CASSPGRQGGTGELFF
NA,TRBV19,TRBJ1-1,CASSEDRGIYEAFF
few,TRBV28,TRBJ2-2,CASLSGAGGELFF
few,TRBV29-1,TRBJ2-5,CGVARTGGVETQYF
NA,TRBV7-2,TRBJ1-5,CASSFVGRLNQPQHF
few,TRBV12-3/TRBV12-4,TRBJ1-5,CASSLNLGQPQHF
NA,TRBV5-1,TRBJ2-1,CASSLNPADNEQFF
many,TRBV5-1,TRBJ2-5,CASSLGPGETQYF
NA,TRBV21-1,TRBJ2-4,CASSKGLIGRGRYF
few,TRBV29-1,TRBJ1-2,CSVSAGLQANYGYTF
NA,TRBV28,TRBJ2-6,CASEQGISGANVLTF
few,TRBV20-1,TRBJ2-1,CSASLTSAPYNEQFF
few,TRBV7-2,TRBJ1-4,CASSLGLGSGKLFF
NA,TRBV12-3/TRBV12-4,TRBJ2-3,CASSLLAERTDTQYF
NA,TRBV11-2,TRBJ2-1,CASSLEGTLIHEFF
few,TRBV6-5,TRBJ2-2,CASSYSPSTGELFF
NA,TRBV6-1,TRBJ2-2,CASSEGVMGPRNTGELFF
few,TRBV29-1,TRBJ2-1,CSVGLASYNEQFF
few,TRBV28,TRBJ1-2,CASSASRLYGYTF
NA,TRBV7-2,TRBJ2-3,CASSLRLAGIADTQYF
NA,TRBV20-1,TRBJ2-5,CSAVTSGQSQETQYF
NA,TRBV5-1,TRBJ2-7,CASSHPGQGSEQYF
NA,TRBV14,TRBJ2-3,CASSQVLAGTDTQYF
few,TRBV14,TRBJ2-5,CASKGANQETQYF
NA,TRBV4-3,TRBJ2-5,CASSQVGEGTQYF
few,TRBV6-6,TRBJ2-2,CASNEGWANTGEPFF
few,TRBV12-3/TRBV12-4,TRBJ1-2,CASSFGGHYGYTF
NA,TRBV20-1,NA,CSARKTSGLNNEQFF
few,TRBV7-9,TRBJ2-4,CASTESVGIAKNIQYF
few,TRBV12-3/TRBV12-4,TRBJ1-5,CASSLEGWGNQPQHF
NA,TRBV9,TRBJ2-7,CASSLGDIYEQYF
many,TRBV7-2,TRBJ2-7,CASSLWGYEQYF
few,TRBV5-6,TRBJ2-3,CASSFSLIGGSTDTQYF
NA,TRBV20-1,TRBJ2-5,CSASGLAGLQETQYF
few,TRBV7-2,TRBJ2-1,CASSSPSEVVLYNEQFF
few,TRBV28,TRBJ2-5,CASSFGFIRDTGRQETQYF
many,TRBV29-1,TRBJ2-5,CSGGGETQYF
few,TRBV20-1,TRBJ1-6,CSVYAGTGISPLHF
NA,TRBV12-3/TRBV12-4,TRBJ1-1,CASTWDGNTEAFF
NA,TRBV19,TRBJ2-2,CASGRSGTGEPFF